This T cell receptor (beta chain) is drawn from a study of T cells in Graves' hyperthyroidism and ophthalmopathy (dated by TCRdb to between 2018 and 2020). The study in broad terms: Peripheral blood samples were taken at the time of initial diagnosis, prior to any treatment. A discovery cohort of about a hundred patients, approximately 45 with Graves' ophthalmopathy and about 58 with stable Graves' hyperthyroidism, was used to find distinguishing TCR V-J signatures. An independent validation cohort of 18 to 20 hyperthyroidism patients and about 16 patients who later progressed to ophthalmopathy tested prospective prediction of ophthalmopathy. The 100 discovery patients were randomly split 7:3 into training and test sets. The study also compared thyroid tissue and blood T-cell repertoires from about 6 Graves' hyperthyroidism patients. Following sampling, methimazole starting at 30 mg daily was given to hyperthyroidism patients, and high-dose intravenous methylprednisolone was given to ophthalmopathy patients. According to the paper, TCR Vbeta CDR3 sequencing was carried out on 135 peripheral blood samples, which came from more than 40 ophthalmopathy, around 74 hyperthyroidism and roughly 17 progressor patients. General conclusions and limits of the study: In validation, progression to ophthalmopathy was predicted by the model with about 70% sensitivity and around 75% specificity, a median of approximately 6.5 months before onset. A model built on a 13 V-J signature distinguished ophthalmopathy from stable hyperthyroidism, reaching about 88% sensitivity and approximately 81% specificity in cross-validation and 80%/75% in testing. Most expanded thyroid clonotypes (frequency above 0.001) were also found in blood, which suggests that blood repertoires may mirror thyroid immune responses. No statistical method was used to set the sample size in advance, and investigators knew the group allocation.

The TCR beta CDR3 regions were amplified from RNA transcripts. The first round of RT-PCR for the TCR CDR3 was performed with the HTBI primer set and the Qiagen OneStep RT-PCR kit. The libraries were constructed in a second round of multiplex PCR and then size-selected and purified. Sequencing of the libraries was done on an Illumina HiSeq2000 using paired-end 100 bp reads. Processing in the source paper ran as follows. SOAPnuke was used to process the raw data, throwing out any read that contained adapters or uncalled bases, had a mean Phred below 15, or lacked an exact constant-primer or identifier match. High-quality paired reads were merged with COPE v1.2.5, and unique nucleotide sequences were defined as clonotypes. MiTCR v1.1 was used to align clonotypes to the IMGT TRBV, TRBD and TRBJ reference segments. The analysis was restricted to V-J combinations with a frequency above 0.0001, which together covered approximately 99% of the repertoires. The TCS score was defined as the ratio of F50 (clonal expansion) to E x V (chaos), calculated using BLOSUM62-based TCRdist between CDR3 peptides within each V-J. Welch's t-statistics and random forest reduced around 520 V-J features to 10 to 15, which were used in a naive Bayes classifier (R e1071). Thyroid-blood repertoire similarity was quantified with the Morisita-Horn index. The raw public data were reprocessed by TCRdb itself: fastp quality trimming at Q25, MiXCR clonotype calling, in-frame beta chains only. Each CDR3 protein appears once, grouped with its most common genes and DNA. The V and J calls were not made by the authors but by TCRdb's processing. In this sample the table shows nearly 750,000 distinct CDR3 sequences, 35% of which occur a single time. Around 30% of the sample belongs to the ten largest clones.

This clonotype was counted ten times or more. Its antigen target is currently unknown. One base away there is no much larger clone; base qualities are not given. After removal of 0 bases from V and 6 bases from J, the junction retains 5 bases not matched to a gene. The CDR3 sequence holds 14 residues, the cysteine and phenylalanine included. The CDR3 DNA has 42 bases and is translated from base 1. CDR1 and CDR2 were assigned from the germline V gene as SGDLS and YYNGEE. Graves' hyperthyroidism was defined as stable when no progression to ophthalmopathy occurred over 18 months of follow-up. The hyperthyroidism patients were between 18 and 65 years old and newly diagnosed, with a disease duration of less than 2 months. The study excluded patients with uncontrolled infections, other autoimmune diseases, pregnancy or lactation. Clinical symptoms, serum thyroxine and TRAb, thyroid ultrasound, and orbital computed tomography formed the basis for the diagnoses. Ficoll-Paque density gradient centrifugation was used to isolate PBMCs from approximately 11 ml of fresh peripheral blood. Trizol reagent was used to extract total RNA, and RNA quality was then checked on an Agilent 2100 Bioanalyzer.

Input material: blood. The rearrangement joined TRBV9 to TRBJ2-7; TRBD1 matches 8 bases in the middle. The TCR comes from a middle-aged woman with Graves' hyperthyroidism. This receptor has the CDR3 CASSVGTGLSEQYF. The nucleotides are TGTGCCAGCAGCGTAGGGACAGGGCTAAGCGAGCAGTACTTC. When the CDR3 is completed using the reference TRBV9 and TRBJ2-7 genes on either side, the full variable domain is DSGVTQTPKHLITATGQRVTLRCSPRSGDLSVYWYQQSLDQGLQFLIQYYNGEERAKGNILERFSAQQFPDLHSELNLSSLELGDSALYFCASSVGTGLSEQYFGPGTRLTVT.